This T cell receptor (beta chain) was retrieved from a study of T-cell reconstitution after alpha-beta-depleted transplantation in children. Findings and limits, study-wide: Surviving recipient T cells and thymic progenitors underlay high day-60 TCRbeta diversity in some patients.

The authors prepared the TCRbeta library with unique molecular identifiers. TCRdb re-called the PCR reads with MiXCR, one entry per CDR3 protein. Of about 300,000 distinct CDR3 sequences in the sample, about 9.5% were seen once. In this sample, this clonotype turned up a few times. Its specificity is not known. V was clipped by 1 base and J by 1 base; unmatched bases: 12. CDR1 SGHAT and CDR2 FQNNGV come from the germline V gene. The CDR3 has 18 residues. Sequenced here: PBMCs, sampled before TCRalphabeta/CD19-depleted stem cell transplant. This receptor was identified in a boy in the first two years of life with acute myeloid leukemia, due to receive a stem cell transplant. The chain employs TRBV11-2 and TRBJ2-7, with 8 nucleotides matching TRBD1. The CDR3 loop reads CASSLVTTTGVSSYEQYF. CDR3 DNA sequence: TGTGCCAGCAGCTTAGTGACCACGACAGGGGTGAGTTCCTACGAGCAGTACTTC.